These T cell receptor beta chains were read from a single sample in a study of cytomegalovirus exposure and HLA in healthy donors. The data were produced by immunoSEQ multiplex PCR, yet TCRdb's version contains in-frame clones alone and is incomplete. The data hold fewer than 95,000 clones, with over 60% observed a single time. Sequenced material: PBMCs. The receptors were sampled from a woman aged 40 to 49 in good health and CMV-seropositive. CDR3s include the opening cysteine and the closing phenylalanine or tryptophan. The D gene is left open where the match is weak. Size is omitted from some rows. Given values are once, few, many or a class for expanded clones.

NA	14	once	TRBV30	TRBJ1-5	TGTGCCTGGAGTATTCAGGCTGGCAATCAGCCCCAGCATTTT	CAWSIQAGNQPQHF
NA	14	NA	TRBV5-6	TRBJ1-3	TGTGCCAGCAGCGCTTTCGGGGCTGGAAACACCATATATTTT	CASSAFGAGNTIYF
NA	14	NA	TRBV28	TRBJ1-1	TGTGCCAGCAGTTTGGGGCAGCACTACACTGAAGCTTTCTTT	CASSLGQHYTEAFF
TRBD1	14	NA	TRBV6-5	TRBJ2-1	TGTGCCATAAAACCGGGACAGGGCTACAATGAGCAGTTCTTC	CAIKPGQGYNEQFF
NA	15	NA	TRBV7-6	TRBJ1-4	TGTGCCAGCAGCTTAGTTTCAGGGAGGAATGAAAAACTGTTTTTT	CASSLVSGRNEKLFF
TRBD1	14	NA	TRBV28	TRBJ2-3	TGTGCCAGCAGGCCGGGACAGGGAAGTCGGACGCAGTATTTT	CASRPGQGSRTQYF
TRBD1	16	NA	TRBV7-2	TRBJ1-2	TGTGCCAGCACCCCGACGGGGACAGGGGGCTTCGGTGGCTACACCTTC	CASTPTGTGGFGGYTF
NA	12	NA	TRBV6-6	TRBJ1-1	TGTGCCACCTCCCGGGGGTGGGCTGAAGCTTTCTTT	CATSRGWAEAFF
TRBD1	17	NA	TRBV4-3	TRBJ1-2	TGCGCCAGCAGCCAAGATTATTATGACAGGGCGAACTATGGCTACACCTTC	CASSQDYYDRANYGYTF
NA	15	once	TRBV5-1	TRBJ1-1	TGCGCCAGCACTGAGGCCCCCGGCGGGAACACTGAAGCTTTCTTT	CASTEAPGGNTEAFF
TRBD1	14	NA	TRBV15	TRBJ1-6	TGTGCCACCAGCAGGGACAGGGCGAATTCACCCCTCCACTTT	CATSRDRANSPLHF
NA	14	NA	TRBV19	TRBJ1-6	TGTGCCAGTAGCAAAGAGGTACGGAATTCACCCCTCCACTTT	CASSKEVRNSPLHF
NA	16	few	TRBV4-2	TRBJ2-7	TGTGCCAGCAGCCTCCACCCTGGGGGCCCCTCTTTCGAGCAGTACTTC	CASSLHPGGPSFEQYF
TRBD2	16	NA	TRBV7-8	TRBJ2-7	TGTGCCAGCAGCTTAGGGCTAGCGGGAGGCGTCTCCGAGCAGTACTTC	CASSLGLAGGVSEQYF
NA	11	NA	TRBV6-5	TRBJ1-2	TGTGCCACCCACCGGGGGTCTGGCTACACCTTC	CATHRGSGYTF
NA	14	NA	TRBV5-8	TRBJ1-3	TGTGCCAGCCACCCTAGGTTAACTGGAAACACCATATATTTT	CASHPRLTGNTIYF
TRBD1	14	once	TRBV5-4	TRBJ1-1	TGTGCCAGCAGAACCGGGACAGGGGTAACTGAAGCTTTCTTT	CASRTGTGVTEAFF
NA	12	NA	TRBV28	TRBJ1-5	TGTGCCAGCAGTGCACTCAGGCGACAGAAGCATTTT	CASSALRRQKHF
NA	13	NA	TRBV6-5	TRBJ2-7	TGTGCCAGCAGTTACCCCAGGGCGAAGGAGCAGTACTTC	CASSYPRAKEQYF
NA	14	few	TRBV18	TRBJ2-2	TGTGCCAGCTCACCGACACAGGTCACCGGGGAGCTGTTTTTT	CASSPTQVTGELFF
NA	14	NA	TRBV5-5	TRBJ1-1	TGTGCCAGCAGCTTGGCCCACAGGGTGTCTGAAGCTTTCTTT	CASSLAHRVSEAFF
TRBD1	13	NA	TRBV5-1	TRBJ2-4	TGCGCCAGCAGCGGGACAGGGGGAAACATTCAGTACTTC	CASSGTGGNIQYF
TRBD2	14	NA	TRBV18	TRBJ2-7	TGTGCCAGCTCTGTTATGGGAGGGCCAAGGGAGCAGTACTTC	CASSVMGGPREQYF
TRBD1	12	few	TRBV30	TRBJ2-2	TGTGCCTGGGAACAGGGGGCCGGGGAGCTGTTTTTT	CAWEQGAGELFF
NA	16	NA	TRBV2	TRBJ2-1	TGTGCCAGCAGTGAAAATTCCCTAGCTTCTTCGAATGAGCAGTTCTTC	CASSENSLASSNEQFF
NA	15	NA	TRBV28	TRBJ2-2	TGTGCCAGCAGGTACAGGAAAACGAACACCGGGGAGCTGTTTTTT	CASRYRKTNTGELFF
NA	13	once	TRBV7-8	TRBJ2-7	TGTGCCAGCAGCTTAAGCGGAGGGCTCGAGCAGTACTTC	CASSLSGGLEQYF
NA	13	NA	TRBV29-1	TRBJ2-7	TGCAGCGTGAGACAGAGGAGCTCCTACGAGCAGTACTTC	CSVRQRSSYEQYF
NA	16	NA	TRBV1	TRBJ2-5	TGCACCAGCAGCCAAGATACTAGCGGGAGTAACGAGACCCAGTACTTC	CTSSQDTSGSNETQYF
NA	13	few	TRBV7-2	TRBJ1-1	TGTGCCAGCAGCTTCGAGGGAAACACTGAAGCTTTCTTT	CASSFEGNTEAFF
NA	12	NA	TRBV28	TRBJ2-7	TGTGCCAGCAGTTCCCGACTCAGTGGGCAGTACTTC	CASSSRLSGQYF
NA	14	NA	TRBV7-8	TRBJ2-1	TGTGCCAGCAGCTTAGGGGCAGGAGGCCATGAGCAGTTCTTC	CASSLGAGGHEQFF
NA	15	NA	TRBV5-1	TRBJ2-7	TGCGCCAGCAGCTTGGGACACCGGGATACCTACGAGCAGTACTTC	CASSLGHRDTYEQYF
TRBD1	14	NA	TRBV27	TRBJ1-2	TGTGCCAGCAGTTTTTTGGGGACAGGGGAGGGCTACACCTTC	CASSFLGTGEGYTF
TRBD1	14	NA	TRBV6-5	TRBJ1-4	TGTGCCAGCTCTCGGACAGGAATTAATGAAAAACTGTTTTTT	CASSRTGINEKLFF
NA	12	NA	TRBV27	TRBJ1-1	TGTGCCAGTTCCCAACGGGGAGTCGAAGCTTTCTTT	CASSQRGVEAFF
NA	13	NA	TRBV27	TRBJ1-6	TGTGCCAGCAGTCTAGAAAGGCTTTCACCCCTCCACTTT	CASSLERLSPLHF
TRBD1	17	NA	TRBV4-1	TRBJ1-5	TGCGCCAGCAGCTCCGGGACAGTAAGATTTAGCAATCAGCCCCAGCATTTT	CASSSGTVRFSNQPQHF
NA	13	once	TRBV5-4	TRBJ1-2	TGTGCCAGCAGCCCGGACAGATACTATGGCTACACCTTC	CASSPDRYYGYTF
NA	15	many	TRBV5-6	TRBJ1-3	TGTGCCAGCAGCCCCCAAACAGGGTCGGGAAACACCATATATTTT	CASSPQTGSGNTIYF
TRBD1	15	NA	TRBV5-1	TRBJ2-5	TGCGCCAGCAGCTTTCTGGGACAGGGGGCAGAGACCCAGTACTTC	CASSFLGQGAETQYF
NA	13	few	TRBV30	TRBJ1-1	TGTGCCTGGAGTGTCCGGCAGGTATCTGAAGCTTTCTTT	CAWSVRQVSEAFF
TRBD1	16	once	TRBV19	TRBJ1-2	TGTGCCAGTACTCCAATCGGGCAGGGGGCAACGGATGGCTACACCTTC	CASTPIGQGATDGYTF
NA	17	few	TRBV9	TRBJ1-4	TGTGCCAGCAGCGTAGCTCCCCCAAAAGGGGCTAATGAAAAACTGTTTTTT	CASSVAPPKGANEKLFF
NA	16	NA	TRBV29-1	TRBJ1-2	TGCAGCGTTGGTGGGCCCAGGGGCCCAAACTACTATGGCTACACCTTC	CSVGGPRGPNYYGYTF
NA	15	NA	TRBV6-1	TRBJ1-1	TGTGCCAGCAGCTCCCGGGACACACCGAACACTGAAGCTTTCTTT	CASSSRDTPNTEAFF
TRBD1	14	NA	TRBV13	TRBJ1-2	TGTGCCAGCAGCTCCGTGACAGGGAACTATGGCTACACCTTC	CASSSVTGNYGYTF
NA	12	NA	TRBV29-1	TRBJ1-2	TGCAGCTCGAACAAAGGGGGACTAGGCTACACCTTC	CSSNKGGLGYTF
TRBD1	15	once	TRBV5-5	TRBJ1-2	TGTGCCAGCAGCGCAGGGACAGACATTAACTATGGCTACACCTTC	CASSAGTDINYGYTF
TRBD1	17	NA	TRBV5-4	TRBJ2-6	TGTGCCAGCAGCCCCAGAGGGACAGGGACCGGGGCCAACGTCCTGACTTTC	CASSPRGTGTGANVLTF
TRBD1	13	NA	TRBV7-9	TRBJ1-2	TGTGCCAGCAGCTCGGACAGGGTTGGTGGCTACACCTTC	CASSSDRVGGYTF
NA	15	NA	TRBV18	TRBJ2-1	TGTGCCAGCTCACCACCTTCTAGCCCGTACAATGAGCAGTTCTTC	CASSPPSSPYNEQFF
NA	16	few	TRBV5-5	TRBJ1-1	TGTGCCAGCAGCGTATTTGGGGGGGGAGGGGACACTGAAGCTTTCTTT	CASSVFGGGGDTEAFF
NA	13	NA	TRBV6-1	TRBJ2-7	TGTGCCAGCGAACAGCAAAACTCCTACGAGCAGTACTTC	CASEQQNSYEQYF
NA	14	NA	TRBV5-1	TRBJ2-3	TGCGCCAGTCGGAAACAGGGAGGCACAGATACGCAGTATTTT	CASRKQGGTDTQYF